This is a list of T cell receptor beta chains from one sample in a study of T-cell memory formation after mild COVID-19. From the 5' RACE reads, TCRdb called clonotypes with MiXCR, one entry per CDR3 protein. The sample records roughly 600,000 distinct CDR3 sequences, over 15% being singletons. The material sequenced was PBMCs or a T cell subset sorted from them (not recorded which). These receptors all come from an adult woman who had mild COVID-19 (a few samples of this study predate the infection). Cell type and time point are not known. Both conserved end residues are part of each CDR3. A D gene is named only where the DNA matches it firmly. Expanded clones are given a class, and other clones once, few, many or no size at all.

D: -; size: -; J: TRBJ2-2; V: TRBV24-1; CDR3: CATSDSLRWDTGELFF; DNA: TGTGCCACCAGTGATTCCCTGAGGTGGGACACCGGGGAGCTGTTTTTT
D: -; size: few; J: TRBJ2-7; V: TRBV12-3/TRBV12-4; CDR3: CASSIGGRYEQYF; DNA: TGTGCCAGCAGTATCGGGGGTCGCTACGAGCAGTACTTC
D: TRBD2; size: -; J: TRBJ2-1; V: TRBV25-1; CDR3: CASSELEGLAGYNEQFF; DNA: TGTGCCAGCAGTGAATTAGAAGGGCTAGCGGGGTACAATGAGCAGTTCTTC
D: -; size: -; J: TRBJ2-3; V: TRBV7-9; CDR3: CASSPLASDTQYF; DNA: TGTGCCAGCAGCCCGCTAGCTTCGGATACGCAGTATTTT
D: -; size: few; J: TRBJ1-4; V: TRBV7-9; CDR3: CASSRSQHNEKLFF; DNA: TGTGCCAGCAGTAGGAGCCAACATAATGAAAAACTGTTTTTT
D: -; size: once; J: TRBJ1-1; V: TRBV10-3; CDR3: CAISAEGRNTEAFF; DNA: TGTGCCATCAGTGCGGAGGGGAGGAACACTGAAGCTTTCTTT
D: -; size: -; J: TRBJ1-1; V: TRBV19; CDR3: CASNMAGAEAFF; DNA: TGTGCCAGTAATATGGCAGGGGCTGAAGCTTTCTTT
D: TRBD1; size: -; J: TRBJ2-1; V: TRBV19; CDR3: CASSETGGNEQFF; DNA: TGTGCCAGTAGTGAGACAGGGGGGAATGAGCAGTTCTTC
D: TRBD1; size: -; J: TRBJ2-7; V: TRBV7-9; CDR3: CASSPSTGVAFIPHEQYF; DNA: TGTGCCAGCAGCCCCTCGACAGGGGTGGCCTTTATCCCCCACGAGCAGTACTTC
D: -; size: few; J: TRBJ1-4; V: TRBV12-3/TRBV12-4; CDR3: CASSWPGLEEKLFF; DNA: TGTGCCAGCAGTTGGCCGGGGCTGGAGGAAAAACTGTTTTTT
D: TRBD1; size: -; J: TRBJ2-2; V: TRBV4-3; CDR3: CASSPTDTGGTGELFF; DNA: TGCGCCAGCAGCCCCACTGACACAGGGGGCACCGGGGAGCTGTTTTTT
D: -; size: few; J: TRBJ2-3; V: TRBV3-1; CDR3: CASSQTGVRDTQYF; DNA: TGTGCCAGCAGCCAGACAGGAGTACGAGATACGCAGTATTTT
D: -; size: -; J: TRBJ1-2; V: TRBV7-6; CDR3: CASRPPGLAYGYTF; DNA: TGTGCCAGCAGACCACCGGGACTGGCCTATGGCTACACCTTC
D: -; size: few; J: TRBJ1-3; V: TRBV5-8; CDR3: CASSPGTTTGNTIYF; DNA: TGTGCCAGCAGCCCCGGGACAACCACTGGAAACACCATATATTTT
D: TRBD2; size: many; J: TRBJ2-7; V: TRBV24-1; CDR3: CATSDSGTSRYEQYF; DNA: TGTGCCACCAGTGACTCCGGGACTAGCCGGTACGAGCAGTACTTC
D: -; size: many; J: TRBJ2-3; V: TRBV12-3/TRBV12-4; CDR3: CASSPGLSDTQYF; DNA: TGTGCCAGCAGTCCGGGACTTTCAGATACGCAGTATTTT
D: TRBD1; size: -; J: TRBJ2-7; V: TRBV5-1; CDR3: CASSHRDRGYEQYF; DNA: TGCGCCAGCAGCCATCGGGACAGGGGATACGAGCAGTACTTC
D: TRBD1; size: -; J: TRBJ1-2; V: TRBV7-6; CDR3: CASSLAERIGQGPPHYGYTF; DNA: TGTGCCAGCAGCTTAGCAGAGAGGATCGGACAGGGGCCGCCCCACTATGGCTACACCTTC
D: -; size: few; J: TRBJ1-3; V: TRBV7-9; CDR3: CASRLSRVPGNTIYF; DNA: TGTGCCAGCCGATTAAGCAGGGTCCCTGGAAACACCATATATTTT
D: -; size: few; J: TRBJ1-1; V: TRBV12-3/TRBV12-4; CDR3: CASSPESNTEAFF; DNA: TGTGCCAGCAGTCCTGAGTCGAACACTGAAGCTTTCTTT
D: -; size: -; J: TRBJ2-3; V: TRBV29-1; CDR3: CSVEHGTVYF; DNA: TGCAGCGTTGAACACGGGACGGTGTATTTT
D: -; size: many; J: TRBJ2-5; V: TRBV4-2; CDR3: CASSDRRETQYF; DNA: TGTGCCAGCAGTGACAGGAGGGAGACCCAGTACTTC
D: -; size: few; J: TRBJ2-4; V: TRBV4-3; CDR3: CASSQDVAAKNIQYF; DNA: TGCGCCAGCAGCCAAGATGTAGCAGCCAAAAACATTCAGTACTTC
D: -; size: few; J: TRBJ2-3; V: TRBV12-3/TRBV12-4; CDR3: CASSLTMAWDTQYF; DNA: TGTGCCAGCAGTCTCACGATGGCTTGGGATACGCAGTATTTT